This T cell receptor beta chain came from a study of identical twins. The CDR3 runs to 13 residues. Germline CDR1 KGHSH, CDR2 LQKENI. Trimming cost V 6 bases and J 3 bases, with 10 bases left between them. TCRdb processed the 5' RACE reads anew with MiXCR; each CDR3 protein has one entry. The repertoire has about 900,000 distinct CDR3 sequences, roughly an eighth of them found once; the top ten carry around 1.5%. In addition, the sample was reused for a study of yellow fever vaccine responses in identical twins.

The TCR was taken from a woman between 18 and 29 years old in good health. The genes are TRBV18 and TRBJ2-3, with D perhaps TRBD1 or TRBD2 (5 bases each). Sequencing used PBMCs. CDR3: CASSSGPTDTQYF. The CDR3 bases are TGTGCCAGCTCGTCGGGGCCGACAGATACGCAGTATTTT.